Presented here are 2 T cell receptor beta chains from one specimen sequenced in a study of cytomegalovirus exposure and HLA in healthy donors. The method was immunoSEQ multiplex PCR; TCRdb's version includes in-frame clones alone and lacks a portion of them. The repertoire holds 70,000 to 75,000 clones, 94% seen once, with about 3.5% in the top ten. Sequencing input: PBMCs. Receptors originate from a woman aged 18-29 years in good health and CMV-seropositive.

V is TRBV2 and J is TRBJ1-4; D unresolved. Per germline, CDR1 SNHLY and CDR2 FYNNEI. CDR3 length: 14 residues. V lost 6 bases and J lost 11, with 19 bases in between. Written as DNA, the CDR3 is TGTGCCAGCAGCCTGGGTCCGTTAGAAGCGAAACTGTTTTTT. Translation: CASSLGPLEAKLFF.

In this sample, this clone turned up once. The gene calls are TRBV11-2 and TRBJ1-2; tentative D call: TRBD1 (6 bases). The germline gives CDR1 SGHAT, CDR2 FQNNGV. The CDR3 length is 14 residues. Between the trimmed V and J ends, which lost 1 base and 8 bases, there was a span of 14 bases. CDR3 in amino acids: CASSLGSGGQGYTF. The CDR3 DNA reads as TGTGCCAGCAGCTTAGGATCGGGGGGGCAAGGCTACACCTTC. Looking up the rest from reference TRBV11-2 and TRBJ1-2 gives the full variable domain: EAGVAQSPRYKIIEKRQSVAFWCNPISGHATLYWYQQILGQGPKLLIQFQNNGVVDDSQLPKDRFSAERLKGVDSTLKIQPAKLEDSAVYLCASSLGSGGQGYTFGSGTRLTVV.